These 14 T cell receptor beta chains share one sample of origin, sequenced in a study of T cell repertoires in aging, cancer and after chemotherapy. TRB rearrangements spanning V, D and J were amplified using mixed TRB-A/B primers. TCRdb passed the multiplex PCR reads through MiXCR, listing each CDR3 protein once. The sample carries roughly 7,000 distinct CDR3 sequences, 35% to 50% recorded once. Amplification of TCR beta used genomic DNA extracted from peripheral blood. Sample: blood. The source is a human donor in good health.

The V call is TRBV7-2, the J call TRBJ2-3; TRBD1 matches 8 bases. This CDR3 contains 14 residues. Losses at the gene ends were 4 bases for V and 5 bases for J; bases not matched to a gene: 5. Germline values: CDR1 SGHTA, CDR2 FQGNSA. The CDR3 sequence is CASSYPTGEDTQYF. Here the CDR3 DNA reads TGTGCCAGCAGCTACCCGACAGGGGAAGATACGCAGTATTTT.

The chain carries TRBV20-1 and TRBJ2-2; TRBD2 is a possible D gene (5 bases). The CDR3 runs to 15 residues. Germline CDR1 DFQATT, CDR2 SNEGSKA (reference sequence). Trimming left V 4 bases short and J 5 bases short, with 17 bases between. The CDR3 bases are TGCAGTGCTACTTCTGCTACCTCGGGGACCGGGGAGCTGTTTTTT. Amino acids: CSATSATSGTGELFF.

The J gene is TRBJ2-5, the V gene TRBV20-1; 11 bases match TRBD2. This CDR3 comprises 16 residues. In germline, CDR1 is DFQATT, CDR2 SNEGSKA (reference sequence). Germline trimming cut 4 bases from V and 5 bases from J; bases unmatched to any gene: 12. The CDR3 sequence: CSATSLAGGPSETQYF. DNA of the CDR3: TGCAGTGCTACCTCTTTAGCGGGGGGGCCCTCGGAGACCCAGTACTTC.

The chain combines TRBV4-3 with TRBJ2-7; the match to TRBD2 covers 8 bases. This CDR3 is 14 amino acids long. Germline V gives CDR1 LGHNA, CDR2 YSLEER. The V gene end was trimmed by 5 bases and the J gene end by 6 bases; junction bases not matched to a gene: 9. The CDR3 bases are TGCGCCAGCAGCTCGGGACTAGTAACATTCGAGCAGTACTTC. It codes for CASSSGLVTFEQYF.

J is TRBJ1-1 and V is TRBV29-1, with 7 bases lining up with TRBD1. Germline CDR1 reads SQVTM; CDR2 reads ANQGSEA. The V and J ends lost 3 bases and 1 base, in that order; junction bases with no gene match: 5. The CDR3 runs to 14 residues. The CDR3: CSVDPRQGNTEAFF. The CDR3 DNA is TGCAGCGTTGACCCTCGACAGGGGAACACTGAAGCTTTCTTT.

J is TRBJ1-2 and V is TRBV5-1, with TRBD1 identical over 10 bases. The CDR3 has 18 residues. Germline assignment: CDR1 SGHRS and CDR2 YFSETQ. Trimming at V came to 4 bases and at J to 4 bases, leaving 16 bases not matched to a gene. The CDR3 here is CASSRTGTGVVFSYGYTF. In DNA, the CDR3 is TGCGCCAGCAGCCGAACCGGGACAGGGGTCGTTTTTAGCTATGGCTACACCTTC.

V is TRBV5-1 and J is TRBJ2-1; 8 nucleotides match TRBD1. Germline lookup yields CDR1 SGHRS and CDR2 YFSETQ. CDR3 length equals 13 residues. Trimming cost V 5 bases and J 5 bases; bases outside gene matches: 3. The CDR3 spells CASRDRVDNEQFF. DNA of the CDR3: TGCGCCAGCAGGGACAGGGTGGACAATGAGCAGTTCTTC.

The chain employs TRBV19 and TRBJ1-5; D is possibly TRBD1 (5 bases). Germline CDR1 and CDR2: LNHDA and SQIVND (reference sequence). The V and J ends lost 9 bases and 5 bases respectively, with 17 bases between them. The CDR3 has 14 residues. The DNA of the CDR3 is TGTGCCAGGAGCCCGGGAGGGGACTATCAGCCCCAGCATTTT. The encoded protein is CARSPGGDYQPQHF.

Judged by abundance, this clonotype is medium-sized. V and J are TRBV4-2 and TRBJ2-2; 9 bases are shared with TRBD1. CDR1 and CDR2 from the germline V gene are LGHNA and YNFKEQ. The CDR3 is made up of 18 amino acids. The V gene end was trimmed by 0 bases and the J gene end by 5 bases; junction bases not matched to a gene: 10. The CDR3 bases are TGTGCCAGCAGCCAAGATCCTTTTGGGACAGGGATGACCGGGGAGCTGTTTTTT. Amino acids: CASSQDPFGTGMTGELFF.

This clonotype was picked up a small number of times. This sequence joins TRBV20-1 and TRBJ2-1; TRBD1 matches 10 bases. The CDR3 covers 17 residues. The V segment lost 5 bases and the J segment 0 bases; nucleotides outside the gene matches: 10. Germline V gives CDR1 DFQATT, CDR2 SNEGSKA (reference sequence). The CDR3 DNA follows: TGCAGTGCTCCGGGACAGGGGATAACCGTCTCCTACAATGAGCAGTTCTTC. Its protein product is CSAPGQGITVSYNEQFF.

By share, this clonotype ranks as medium-sized. This sequence joins TRBV29-1 and TRBJ2-7, with 7 bases that match TRBD1. The CDR3 spans 14 residues. Germline CDR1 reads SQVTM; CDR2 reads ANQGSEA. Unmatched junction bases numbered 8, after V lost 5 bases and J lost 1 base. CDR3 sequence: CSVLGQDASYEQYF. CDR3 coding DNA: TGCAGCGTTCTAGGACAGGATGCTTCCTACGAGCAGTACTTC.

This clonotype showed up just a few times. This chain uses TRBV20-1 with TRBJ1-4, with D tentatively TRBD1 (5 bases). In germline, CDR1 is DFQATT, CDR2 SNEGSKA (reference sequence). The ends were cut back, 6 bases at V and 0 bases at J, with 11 bases in the middle. The CDR3 runs 14 residues. CDR3: CSAMQGSTNEKLFF. CDR3 in DNA: TGCAGTGCAATGCAGGGTTCAACTAATGAAAAACTGTTTTTT.

This chain links TRBV19 with TRBJ1-5, with TRBD1 identical over 7 bases. Germline lookup yields CDR1 LNHDA and CDR2 SQIVND (reference sequence). CDR3 size: 16 residues. V shed 6 bases and J 6 bases; nucleotides not matched to a gene: 14. The CDR3 coding sequence is TGTGCCAGTAGAATGCTCATGGGGCAGGGGGGTCAGCCCCAGCATTTT. It codes for CASRMLMGQGGQPQHF.

The chain combines TRBV10-3 with TRBJ1-1; 9 bases map to TRBD1. The J segment lost 5 bases and the V segment lost 5 bases, leaving 12 bases of the junction unmatched. The V gene's germline CDR1 is ENHRY and CDR2 SYGVKD. The CDR3 extends over 16 amino acids. In nucleotides, the CDR3 is TGTGCCATCAGTCCGACAGGGGGACGAGACGGGACTGAAGCTTTCTTT. It is translated as CAISPTGGRDGTEAFF.